This T cell receptor beta chain was identified in a study of blood T cell repertoires in COVID-19. At the level of the study: From T cells, B-cell-depleted T cells, or PBMCs came the material, which was cDNA or gDNA.

Enrolment of Seattle patients took place during active infection, and they were followed longitudinally. Only in-frame clones appear in the TCRdb table, and some are missing; sequencing was by immunoSEQ multiplex PCR. The sample lists roughly 260,000 clones, 91% occurring once. The CDR3 is 20 amino acids. Germline trimming cut 0 bases from V and 6 bases from J; bases unmatched to any gene: 20. The germline CDR1 and CDR2 sequences are SNHLY and FYNNEI. The TCR originated in a person aged 18 to 29 with COVID-19, enrolled during active disease. The sequenced sample was peripheral blood. The chain uses TRBV2 and TRBJ2-3; 8 bases line up with TRBD2. The CDR3 loop reads CASSEARTAPKRERRDTQYF. CDR3 nucleotide sequence: TGTGCCAGCAGTGAAGCTCGTACAGCACCTAAGCGGGAGAGGAGGGATACGCAGTATTTT.